The 16 T cell receptor beta chains reported below all come from one sample, sequenced in a study of blood T cell repertoires in COVID-19. Profiled with immunoSEQ multiplex PCR; TCRdb holds only in-frame clones, not every one. The sample gives tens of thousands of clones, 92% of which show up once; 3.5% to 5.5% is in the top ten. Input material: peripheral blood. The receptors were gathered from a man between 50 and 59 years old with active COVID-19.

V usage is TRBV28 and J usage is TRBJ1-6; 7 bases match TRBD1. CDR1 MDHEN and CDR2 SYDVKM come from the germline V gene. The CDR3 covers 15 residues. V lost 7 bases, J lost 6 bases, and 9 bases stayed unmatched. In DNA, the CDR3 is TGTGCCAGCATCCTAGCCGGGACAGCTAATTCACCCCTCCACTTT. Its translation is CASILAGTANSPLHF.

The chain combines TRBV18 with TRBJ2-3, with TRBD2 identical over 9 bases. V lost 0 bases, J lost 3 bases, and 1 base stayed unmatched. This CDR3 is built from 15 residues. CDR1 and CDR2 from the germline V gene are KGHSH and LQKENI. The CDR3 loop is CASSPPSGGTDTQYF. In nucleotides, the CDR3 is TGTGCCAGCTCACCACCTAGCGGGGGAACAGATACGCAGTATTTT.

This chain joins TRBV11-3 and TRBJ2-1; possibly TRBD1 for D (5 bases). CDR1 SGHNT and CDR2 YENEEA come from the germline V gene. There are 14 residues in the CDR3. V lost 1 base and J lost 5, with 9 bases in between. CDR3 sequence (DNA): TGTGCCAGCAGCTTAGGTACCAGGGACAATGAGCAGTTCTTC. Translating it yields CASSLGTRDNEQFF. The full variable domain, its missing parts supplied by reference TRBV11-3 and TRBJ2-1, is EAGVVQSPRYKIIEKKQPVAFWCNPISGHNTLYWYLQNLGQGPELLIRYENEEAVDDSQLPKDRFSAERLKGVDSTLKIQPAELGDSAVYLCASSLGTRDNEQFFGPGTRLTVL.

V is TRBV5-8 and J is TRBJ1-6; 7 nucleotides agree with TRBD1. Germline values: CDR1 SGHTS, CDR2 YDEGEE. The V gene end was trimmed by 4 bases and the J gene end by 5 bases; junction bases not matched to a gene: 6. CDR3 length: 15 residues. This CDR3 is CASSHPGQNNSPLHF. Written as DNA, the CDR3 is TGTGCCAGCAGCCATCCGGGACAGAATAATTCACCCCTCCACTTT.

This clone occurred a few times. V is TRBV5-4 and J is TRBJ2-7; possible D gene TRBD1, 6 bases. V lost 1 base and J 2 bases, leaving 10 bases between the germline ends. CDR1 is SGHNT and CDR2 is YYREEE in the germline V gene (reference sequence). The CDR3 consists of 14 residues. The CDR3 coding sequence is TGTGCCAGCAGCTTGCAGGGGTTCGCCTACGAGCAGTACTTC. It is translated as CASSLQGFAYEQYF.

The chain combines TRBV28 with TRBJ1-5; the match to TRBD1 covers 9 bases. The CDR3 is 16 residues long. CDR1 is MDHEN, CDR2 SYDVKM, per germline. The CDR3 DNA reads as TGTGCGGCGCCCCCCCCGGGACAGGGTGGCAATCAGCCCCAGCATTTT. This encodes CAAPPPGQGGNQPQHF.

The rearrangement links TRBV3-1 (or the pseudogene TRBV3-2) to TRBJ2-1; 14 nucleotides align to TRBD2. Germline loops: CDR1 LGHDT, CDR2 YNNKEL (reference sequence). The CDR3 is made up of 17 amino acids. After removal of 8 bases from V and 4 bases from J, the junction contained 10 bases not matched to a gene. The CDR3 protein is CASRPTSGRAGYNEQFF. The CDR3 DNA sequence: TGTGCCAGCCGACCGACTAGCGGGAGGGCCGGGTACAATGAGCAGTTCTTC.

The rearrangement joins TRBV3-1 (or the pseudogene TRBV3-2) to TRBJ2-7; D remains unclear. Germline loops: CDR1 LGHDT, CDR2 YNNKEL (reference sequence). The CDR3 loop spans 13 amino acids. The ends were cut back, 0 bases at V and 7 bases at J, with 10 bases in the middle. The CDR3 reads CASSQDRRTEQYF. The CDR3 DNA is TGTGCCAGCAGCCAAGATCGCCGTACTGAGCAGTACTTC.

The V and J genes are TRBV7-3 and TRBJ1-1; no clear D gene. The CDR3 consists of 13 residues. Trimming removed 5 bases at V and 1 base at J, with 8 bases between. Per germline, CDR1 SGHTA and CDR2 FQGTGA. As DNA, the CDR3 is TGTGCCAGCAGCACTAACGGGAACACTGAAGCTTTCTTT. Its protein is CASSTNGNTEAFF. The entire variable domain, with the rest obtained from reference TRBV7-3 and TRBJ1-1, is as follows: GAGVSQTPSNKVTEKGKYVELRCDPISGHTALYWYRQSLGQGPEFLIYFQGTGAADDSGLPNDRFFAVRPEGSVSTLKIQRTERGDSAVYLCASSTNGNTEAFFGQGTRLTVV.

This chain connects TRBV20-1 to TRBJ2-7, with D uncertain. From germline, CDR1 is DFQATT and CDR2 SNEGSKA (reference sequence). The CDR3 has 11 amino acids. V was clipped by 4 bases and J by 7 bases, with 11 bases between them. For the CDR3, the DNA is TGCAGTGCTACCCTCCCCCCGGAGCAGTACTTC. It specifies CSATLPPEQYF.

The rearrangement links TRBV3-1 (or the pseudogene TRBV3-2) to TRBJ1-4; D is ambiguous. CDR1 LGHDT and CDR2 YNNKEL come from the germline V gene (reference sequence). The CDR3 has 12 residues. V lost 1 base and J lost 8, with 5 bases in between. CDR3 coding DNA: TGTGCCAGCAGCCAAGGAGGAGAAAAACTGTTTTTT. This encodes CASSQGGEKLFF.

This CDR3 reads CASSLVPGNNYGYTF. In DNA form, the CDR3 reads TGTGCCAGCAGCTTGGTTCCAGGGAATAACTATGGCTACACCTTC. J is TRBJ1-2 and V is TRBV5-5; possible D gene TRBD1, 5 bases. The CDR3 is made up of 15 amino acids. The V and J ends lost 0 bases and 1 base respectively, with 10 bases between them. Germline-derived CDR1 and CDR2 are SGHKS and YYEKEE (reference sequence).

This chain links TRBV5-1 with TRBJ1-2; 9 bases map to TRBD1. The CDR3 has 15 residues. Germline V gene lookup returns CDR1 SGHRS and CDR2 YFSETQ. Trimming at V came to 3 bases and at J to 3 bases, leaving 6 bases not matched to a gene. DNA of the CDR3: TGCGCCAGCAGCTCAACAGGGGGCGCGTACTATGGCTACACCTTC. Its protein is CASSSTGGAYYGYTF. The entire variable domain, with the rest obtained from reference TRBV5-1 and TRBJ1-2, is as follows: KAGVTQTPRYLIKTRGQQVTLSCSPISGHRSVSWYQQTPGQGLQFLFEYFSETQRNKGNFPGRFSGRQFSNSRSEMNVSTLELGDSALYLCASSSTGGAYYGYTFGSGTRLTVV.

The chain links TRBV3-1 (or the pseudogene TRBV3-2) to TRBJ2-7; D remains ambiguous. The germline gives CDR1 LGHDT, CDR2 YNNKEL (reference sequence). This CDR3 spans 16 amino acids. Trimming removed 0 bases from V and 3 bases from J, with 15 bases in between. CDR3 loop: CASSQDWSRHRYEQYF. CDR3 nucleotides: TGTGCCAGCAGCCAAGATTGGAGCCGCCATCGCTACGAGCAGTACTTC.

The chain has TRBV4-3 and TRBJ1-1; D not certain. Trimming left V 1 base short and J 6 bases short, with 12 bases between. CDR3 size: 14 residues. Germline loops: CDR1 LGHNA, CDR2 YSLEER. Here the CDR3 DNA reads TGCGCCAGCAGCCAAGGTCGGGTCGGCGCTGAAGCTTTCTTT. Translation gives CASSQGRVGAEAFF.

This chain uses TRBV4-3 with TRBJ1-3; D unclear. CDR1 is LGHNA, CDR2 YSLEER, per germline. V lost 0 bases, J lost 2 bases, and 5 bases lay in between. The CDR3 is made up of 14 amino acids. This CDR3 is CASSQDSAGNTIYF. CDR3 DNA: TGCGCCAGCAGCCAAGACAGTGCTGGAAACACCATATATTTT.